This note documents a single TCR beta chain sequence. Profiling relied on immunoSEQ multiplex PCR, and the TCRdb table lists in-frame clones only, not all of them. The profile shows roughly 120,000 clones, roughly 80% of them singletons. The record originates from a study of blood T cell repertoires in COVID-19. Study context: Researchers got acute and convalescent COVID-19 samples from the United States, Italy and Spain.

Input material: peripheral blood. The sequence was collected from a man in his sixties or seventies with acute or convalescent COVID-19.

CDR3 amino acids: CASAKDRGNEKLFF. CDR3 in DNA: TGTGCCAGCGCCAAAGACAGGGGTAATGAAAAACTGTTTTTT. This chain uses TRBV15 with TRBJ1-4, with 8 bases aligning to TRBD1. J was trimmed by 4 bases and V by 10 bases; bases with no gene match: 8. Germline-derived CDR1 and CDR2 are LNHNV and YYDKDF (reference sequence). The CDR3 contains 14 residues.